These 23 T cell receptor beta chains originate from one sample sequenced in a study of OX40 agonist ivuxolimab in advanced cancers. TCRdb's table, derived via immunoSEQ multiplex PCR, lists solely in-frame clones and lacks some. The sample consists of nearly 95,000 clones, 85% to 95% of them appearing once. Material: CD4+ or CD8+ T cells sorted from blood, obtained in a trial of the OX40 agonist ivuxolimab. All receptors derive from an adult with an advanced solid tumor such as melanoma, head and neck, liver or kidney cancer.

The table lists this clone with a count of one. The chain joins TRBV6-1 to TRBJ2-1; TRBD2 matches 9 bases. V shed 3 bases and J 9 bases; nucleotides not matched to a gene: 9. The CDR3 extends over 15 amino acids. Per the germline V gene, CDR1 is MNHNS and CDR2 is SASEGT. CDR3 bases: TGTGCCAGCAGTGACAGGGCGGGGGGGCTGGCTGAGCAGTTCTTC. Protein product: CASSDRAGGLAEQFF.

The V and J genes are TRBV29-1 and TRBJ2-3, with 11 nucleotides matching TRBD1. V lost 3 bases to trimming and J lost 6 bases; unmatched junction nucleotides: 2. The length of the CDR3 is 13 residues. Germline V lookup: CDR1 SQVTM, CDR2 ANQGSEA. CDR3 amino acids: CSVDGDRGDTQYF. In DNA, the CDR3 is TGCAGCGTTGATGGGGACAGGGGGGATACGCAGTATTTT.

This clone was recorded a few times. This rearrangement joins TRBV4-2 to TRBJ2-2; no firm D call. Trimming cost V 4 bases and J 6 bases, with 6 bases left between them. The germline CDR1 and CDR2 sequences are LGHNA and YNFKEQ. The CDR3 is 12 amino acids. The CDR3 reads CASSLTAGELFF. CDR3 bases: TGTGCCAGCAGCCTTACTGCCGGGGAGCTGTTTTTT.

The V gene is TRBV6-1, the J gene TRBJ1-2, with a possible D match to TRBD1 (6 bases). This CDR3 region has 15 residues. Germline CDR1 and CDR2: MNHNS and SASEGT. V shed 3 bases and J shed 2 bases, with 13 bases lying between them. The CDR3 region is CASSELGGANYGYTF. CDR3 sequence (DNA): TGTGCCAGCAGTGAGCTAGGGGGAGCAAACTATGGCTACACCTTC.

In this sample, this clone turned up once. The rearrangement uses TRBV4-1 and TRBJ2-7, with 8 positions matching TRBD2. The V segment lost 2 bases and the J segment 2 bases; nucleotides outside the gene matches: 5. From germline, CDR1 is MGHRA and CDR2 YSYEKL. This CDR3 region has 15 residues. CDR3 DNA: TGCGCCAGCAGCCAAAACCGGGGGGGAACCTACGAGCAGTACTTC. The encoded protein is CASSQNRGGTYEQYF.

The J gene is TRBJ1-2, the V gene TRBV28; D is perhaps TRBD1 (5 bases). Germline V gene lookup returns CDR1 MDHEN and CDR2 SYDVKM. V lost 2 bases and J lost 7, with 26 bases in between. The CDR3 has 18 amino acids. CDR3 nucleotide sequence: TGTGCCAGCAGTTTAAAGGGGAAACGAAGGAATCGGGATTTTGGCTACACCTTC. Translated, it gives CASSLKGKRRNRDFGYTF.

The CDR3 loop is CASSLDGGSEKLFF. The CDR3 DNA reads as TGTGCCAGCAGCTTGGATGGTGGCAGTGAAAAACTGTTTTTT. The chain couples TRBV5-4 to TRBJ1-4, with unresolved D. Germline-derived CDR1 and CDR2 are SGHNT and YYREEE (reference sequence). There are 14 residues in the CDR3. V was trimmed by 0 bases and J by 7 bases, leaving 10 bases between them. The full variable domain, rest sourced from reference TRBV5-4 and TRBJ1-4, is ETGVTQSPTHLIKTRGQQVTLRCSSQSGHNTVSWYQQALGQGPQFIFQYYREEENGRGNFPPRFSGLQFPNYSSELNVNALELDDSALYLCASSLDGGSEKLFFGSGTQLSVL.

The chain is built from TRBV7-2 and TRBJ1-5, with D possibly TRBD1 on 6 matching bases. V was cut by 3 bases and J by 2 bases, with 8 bases left in between. The CDR3 length is 14 residues. CDR1 is SGHTA and CDR2 is FQGNSA in the germline V gene. The CDR3 sequence is CASSFHRGNQPQHF. Here the CDR3 DNA reads TGTGCCAGCAGCTTTCACAGGGGCAATCAGCCCCAGCATTTT. Full variable domain (outside the CDR3, taken from reference TRBV7-2 and TRBJ1-5): GAGVSQSPSNKVTEKGKDVELRCDPISGHTALYWYRQSLGQGLEFLIYFQGNSAPDKSGLPSDRFSAERTGGSVSTLTIQRTQQEDSAVYLCASSFHRGNQPQHFGDGTRLSIL.

The chain joins TRBV30 to TRBJ2-1; D uncertain. Trimming removed 3 bases from V and 5 bases from J, with 8 bases in between. The CDR3 totals 12 residues. CDR1 is GTSNPN and CDR2 is SVGIG in the germline V gene (reference sequence). This CDR3 reads CAWSIGHNEQFF. The CDR3 nucleotides are TGTGCCTGGAGCATCGGGCACAATGAGCAGTTCTTC.

A note on this clone: Germline and junction disagree at one end, which may indicate a read error. The chain links TRBV13 to TRBJ1-2, with 9 bases matching TRBD1. CDR1 and CDR2 from the germline V gene are PRHDT and FYEKMQ (reference sequence). The CDR3 consists of 14 residues. For the CDR3, the DNA is TGTGCCAGCAGCCTCGGCCGAACGAGACAGGGGGGCTATTTC. Amino acids: CASSLGRTRQGGYF.

The rearrangement uses TRBV6-5 and TRBJ2-3; weak D call: TRBD1 (5 bases). Trimming shortened V by 7 bases and J by 8 bases, and 19 bases separated the two germline ends. CDR3 length: 14 residues. Germline assignment: CDR1 MNHEY and CDR2 SVGAGI. CDR3: CASKPDTPVGTQYF. In DNA form, the CDR3 reads TGTGCCAGCAAACCGGACACCCCGGTGGGTACGCAGTATTTT.

The CDR3 coding sequence is TGTGCCAGCAGCTTAGGGACAGGGTACGGAGAGACCCAGTACTTC. Its protein product is CASSLGTGYGETQYF. The chain has TRBV7-6 and TRBJ2-5, with 8 bases identical to TRBD1. After removal of 1 base from V and 4 bases from J, the junction contained 5 bases not matched to a gene. The length of the CDR3 is 15 residues. Germline V gene sequence: CDR1 SGHVS, CDR2 FNYEAQ.

The chain employs TRBV4-3 and TRBJ2-5; TRBD2 matches at 8 bases. Per germline, CDR1 LGHNA and CDR2 YSLEER. The CDR3 spans 14 residues. Unmatched junction bases numbered 3, after V lost 1 base and J lost 5 bases. The CDR3 region has the DNA TGCGCCAGCAGCCAAGGGCGCGGGGGGGAGACCCAGTACTTC. Its protein product is CASSQGRGGETQYF.

The J gene is TRBJ1-4, the V gene TRBV6-5; D call uncertain. V was shortened by 0 bases and J by 7 bases, with 6 bases between the two germline ends. The length of the CDR3 is 13 residues. The germline V gene encodes CDR1 MNHEY and CDR2 SVGAGI. CDR3 sequence reads: CASSYSIGEKLFF. CDR3 DNA: TGTGCCAGCAGTTACTCTATAGGTGAAAAACTGTTTTTT.

This chain links TRBV6-5 with TRBJ2-2; D perhaps matches TRBD1 (5 bases). Trimming stripped 7 bases from V and 5 bases from J, with 17 bases between. Germline CDR1 MNHEY, CDR2 SVGAGI. There are 15 residues in the CDR3. CDR3: CASKGSRVGTGELFF. The CDR3 bases are TGTGCCAGCAAAGGGTCCAGGGTTGGGACCGGGGAGCTGTTTTTT.

This clone was counted a single time. The V and J genes are TRBV19 and TRBJ1-1; D perhaps matches TRBD1 (6 bases). The V end lost 2 bases, the J end lost 6 bases, and 16 bases lay between the germline ends. The CDR3 has 15 amino acids. Germline CDR1 reads LNHDA; CDR2 reads SQIVND (reference sequence). In DNA, the CDR3 is TGTGCCAGTAGTATAAACTCAGGGGCCGGCGCTGAAGCTTTCTTT. Translating it yields CASSINSGAGAEAFF.

The V call is TRBV14, the J call TRBJ2-5; D uncertain. The germline CDR1 and CDR2 sequences are SGHDN and FVKESK. This CDR3 has 14 residues. Trimming cost V 1 base and J 1 base, with 7 bases left between them. CDR3 bases: TGTGCCAGCAGCCAAGTGCCAGTCCAAGAGACCCAGTACTTC. It yields the protein CASSQVPVQETQYF.

The chain joins TRBV20-1 to TRBJ1-2; D is undetermined. The CDR3 runs to 11 residues. Looked up from germline, CDR1 is DFQATT and CDR2 is SNEGSKA (reference sequence). With 2 bases removed from V and 4 bases from J, the gap between germline ends came to 5 bases. The DNA of the CDR3 is TGCAGTGCTAGAAGCCTCTATGGCTACACCTTC. It codes for CSARSLYGYTF.

This clone occurred once. The genes are TRBV9 and TRBJ2-5; D may match TRBD1 or TRBD2 (6 bases each). Trimming cost V 4 bases and J 1 base, with 17 bases left between them. The CDR3 is made up of 16 amino acids. Germline assignment: CDR1 SGDLS and CDR2 YYNGEE. The CDR3 loop reads CASSSPRGEVQETQYF. The CDR3 nucleotides read TGTGCCAGCAGCTCCCCGAGGGGGGAGGTCCAAGAGACCCAGTACTTC.

The V gene is TRBV19, the J gene TRBJ1-4; D is perhaps TRBD1 (5 bases). V shed 3 bases and J shed 10 bases, with 6 bases lying between them. Germline loops: CDR1 LNHDA, CDR2 SQIVND (reference sequence). The CDR3 is 11 amino acids. CDR3 DNA sequence: TGTGCCAGTAGTATCGGGGGAAAACTGTTTTTT. Encoded protein: CASSIGGKLFF.

The rearrangement links TRBV21-1 to TRBJ1-2. TRBV21-1 is described as a pseudogene. This CDR3 is built from 13 residues. CDR3 DNA sequence: TGTGCCAGCAGCAAAGGGCCGACCTATGGCTACACCTTC. Protein product: CASSKGPTYGYTF.

This rearrangement joins TRBV4-1 to TRBJ2-7; 12 positions agree with TRBD2. This CDR3 has 18 residues. V was pared by 4 bases and J by 2 bases, with 12 bases of the junction left unmatched. Germline CDR1 and CDR2: MGHRA and YSYEKL. For the CDR3, the DNA is TGCGCCAGCAGCCCTCGGGTGGCTAGCGGGAGGGCTACCTACGAGCAGTACTTC. Its protein is CASSPRVASGRATYEQYF.

The chain couples TRBV28 to TRBJ1-2; D is undetermined. Germline CDR1 is MDHEN and CDR2 is SYDVKM. The V end was cut by 4 bases, the J end by 3 bases, with 9 bases between. The CDR3 covers 13 residues. The CDR3 here is CASSSRPYYGYTF. The CDR3 DNA sequence: TGTGCCAGCAGTTCCCGACCGTACTATGGCTACACCTTC.